Following are 22 T cell receptor beta chains from one sample sequenced in a study of regulatory T cells in long-lasting Graves disease. Time point: persistent/refractory GD, antithyroid drugs over 5 years with positive TRAb. PBMCs were the source of the RNA used for TCR sequencing. Building of the TCR beta libraries involved iRepertoire HTBI primers and Arm-PCR of CDR3 regions. One entry per CDR3 protein, called by TCRdb with MiXCR from the multiplex PCR reads. In the table there are some 430,000 distinct CDR3 sequences, 20% to 25% of which are singletons. Sequenced here: peripheral blood mononuclear cells (PBMCs), sampled when the disease was refractory, from a patient treated with antithyroid drugs. These receptors were obtained from a female donor with Graves disease.

In this sample, this clonotype turned up many times. This chain connects TRBV28 to TRBJ1-1; possibly TRBD1 for D (6 bases). The CDR3 length is 15 residues. CDR1 is MDHEN, CDR2 SYDVKM, per germline. V lost 1 base, J lost 0 bases, and 9 bases lay in between. Here the CDR3 DNA reads TGTGCCAGCAGTTTATTGGACAGAGTGAACACTGAAGCTTTCTTT. Encoded protein: CASSLLDRVNTEAFF.

This clonotype was seen ten or more times. The chain recombines TRBV12-3 or TRBV12-4 with TRBJ1-2, with D perhaps TRBD1 (5 bases). This CDR3 spans 14 amino acids. Trimming took off 7 bases at V and 0 bases at J, with 12 bases between the two ends. CDR3 in amino acids: CASNPGLSNYGYTF. CDR3 bases: TGTGCCAGCAATCCAGGGCTCTCTAACTATGGCTACACCTTC.

This rearrangement joins TRBV24-1 to TRBJ2-2, with D uncertain. The CDR3 runs 15 residues. CDR1 and CDR2 from the germline V gene are KGHDR and SFDVKD. The V end lost 4 bases, the J end lost 5 bases, and 13 bases lay between the germline ends. The CDR3 coding sequence is TGTGCCACCAGTGACCCCCGCGACGGAACCGGGGAGCTGTTTTTT. Amino acid sequence: CATSDPRDGTGELFF.

This clonotype was seen a few times. The rearrangement links TRBV20-1 to TRBJ1-6; no definite D call. Deletions cut 0 bases from V and 7 bases from J, with 13 bases between. The germline gives CDR1 DFQATT, CDR2 SNEGSKA (reference sequence). CDR3 size: 15 residues. In nucleotides, the CDR3 is TGCAGTGCTAGAGATCCGGCAGGACCAAATTCACCCCTCCACTTT. Its protein is CSARDPAGPNSPLHF.

The chain links TRBV4-1 to TRBJ2-7, with D possibly being TRBD2 (5 bases). V lost 4 bases and J lost 0, with 22 bases in between. CDR1 MGHRA and CDR2 YSYEKL come from the germline V gene. The CDR3 contains 18 residues. DNA for the CDR3: TGCGCCAGCAGCCTTTGGGCCCAGGTGGACTCGAACTCCTACGAGCAGTACTTC. It encodes CASSLWAQVDSNSYEQYF.

V is TRBV5-1 and J is TRBJ2-5; 11 bases align to TRBD2. Trimming removed 2 bases from V and 1 base from J; junction bases left unmatched: 4. There are 16 residues in the CDR3. Germline assignment: CDR1 SGHRS and CDR2 YFSETQ. The CDR3 DNA reads as TGCGCCAGCAGCTTTACTAGCGGGAGTGTCCAAGAGACCCAGTACTTC. It is translated as CASSFTSGSVQETQYF.

CDR3 DNA sequence: TGCGCCAGCCGAGTGGTTGATGAGCAGTTCTTC. As protein: CASRVVDEQFF. This chain connects TRBV5-1 to TRBJ2-1; D remains unclear. This CDR3 has 11 amino acids. V was pared by 7 bases and J by 8 bases, with 10 bases between. Germline values: CDR1 SGHRS, CDR2 YFSETQ.

This clonotype was observed a handful of times. V is TRBV20-1 and J is TRBJ2-7, with D perhaps matching TRBD1 (5 bases). Germline CDR1 is DFQATT and CDR2 is SNEGSKA (reference sequence). Trimming took 1 base from V and 3 from J, leaving 13 bases between them. The length of the CDR3 is 14 residues. In DNA form, the CDR3 reads TGCAGTGCTAGAGGGGGCCCAGGCGGCTACGAGCAGTACTTC. As protein: CSARGGPGGYEQYF.

This clonotype was observed at least ten times. The chain couples TRBV28 to TRBJ1-5; 8 bases are a match to TRBD1. The germline V gene has CDR1 MDHEN and CDR2 SYDVKM. Losses at the gene ends were 8 bases for V and 0 bases for J; bases not matched to a gene: 6. The CDR3 is made up of 15 amino acids. The CDR3 nucleotides read TGTGCCAGCGGGACAGGTAAAATTAGCAATCAGCCCCAGCATTTT. This codes for CASGTGKISNQPQHF.

This clonotype was picked up many times. The chain uses TRBV30 and TRBJ2-5; unclear D gene. This CDR3 contains 11 residues. Per the germline V gene, CDR1 is GTSNPN and CDR2 is SVGIG (reference sequence). Trimming took 2 bases from V and 5 from J, leaving 6 bases between them. Here the CDR3 DNA reads TGTGCCTGGAGTACCCGGGAGACCCAGTACTTC. It encodes CAWSTRETQYF.

This chain connects TRBV20-1 to TRBJ2-7, with D perhaps TRBD2 (5 bases). Trimming shortened V by 5 bases and J by 3 bases, and 8 bases separated the two germline ends. The CDR3 totals 11 residues. Germline CDR1 DFQATT, CDR2 SNEGSKA (reference sequence). CDR3 DNA sequence: TGCAGTGCTCCCGGGGACTACGAGCAGTACTTC. This codes for CSAPGDYEQYF.

V gene TRBV6-2 or TRBV6-3 combines with J gene TRBJ2-7; D might be TRBD2 (6 bases). The CDR3 has 16 residues. The germline gives CDR1 MNHEY, CDR2 SVGEGT. The V end lost 0 bases, the J end lost 6 bases, and 18 bases lay between the germline ends. The CDR3 region has the DNA TGTGCCAGCAGTTACTCGGGGGGACCTGGGGCGGGCGAGCAGTACTTC. Protein sequence: CASSYSGGPGAGEQYF.

This clonotype was counted at least ten times. The chain links TRBV2 to TRBJ1-3, with 9 bases identical to TRBD1. CDR3 length equals 14 residues. V shed 5 bases and J 8 bases; nucleotides not matched to a gene: 7. Germline V gene data show CDR1 as SNHLY and CDR2 as FYNNEI. CDR3 in DNA: TGTGCCAGCAGTTGGGGACAGGGTGCGGACACCATATATTTT. Residues: CASSWGQGADTIYF.

This clonotype came up many times. The chain recombines TRBV11-3 with TRBJ2-5, with a tentative D call TRBD2 (6 bases). Trimming cost V 5 bases and J 0 bases, with 10 bases left between them. The length of the CDR3 is 14 residues. Per germline, CDR1 SGHNT and CDR2 YENEEA. Written as DNA, the CDR3 is TGTGCCAGCAGCCCGGGGGTGTACCAAGAGACCCAGTACTTC. Translating gives CASSPGVYQETQYF.

This clonotype appeared a few times. This sequence joins TRBV6-1 and TRBJ1-6; D gene ambiguous. The CDR3 totals 14 residues. V lost 6 bases and J lost 14, with 20 bases in between. From germline, CDR1 is MNHNS and CDR2 SASEGT. In DNA, the CDR3 is TGTGCCAGCAGCCTCCCCGCGGGCAGGTCAGCCCTCCACTTT. Its translation is CASSLPAGRSALHF.

Many counts were recorded for this clonotype. The gene calls are TRBV11-2 and TRBJ1-1; D is uncertain. V was clipped by 1 base and J by 5 bases, with 8 bases between them. The CDR3 length is 13 residues. Looked up from germline, CDR1 is SGHAT and CDR2 is FQNNGV. In DNA, the CDR3 is TGTGCCAGCAGCTTAGCGGTTTGGACTGAAGCTTTCTTT. Translated: CASSLAVWTEAFF.

About this clonotype itself: This sequence may be a read error, since a much larger clone differs from it by one base. The J gene is TRBJ1-2, the V gene TRBV2, with D possibly matching TRBD1 (6 bases). Germline-derived CDR1 and CDR2 are SNHLY and FYNNEI. Trimming left V 0 bases short and J 7 bases short, with 15 bases between. The CDR3 consists of 15 residues. Written as DNA, the CDR3 is TGTGCCAGCAGTGAAGCCGCAGGGGCTAGATGTGGCTACACCTTC. Translated: CASSEAAGARCGYTF. The full variable domain, its missing parts supplied by reference TRBV2 and TRBJ1-2, is EPEVTQTPSHQVTQMGQEVILRCVPISNHLYFYWYRQILGQKVEFLVSFYNNEISEKSEIFDDQFSVERPDGSNFTLKIRSTKLEDSAMYFCASSEAAGARCGYTFGSGTRLTVV.

This clonotype has ten or more counts. The V call is TRBV28, the J call TRBJ2-7; D may be TRBD1 (6 bases). CDR3 length: 15 amino acids. Trimming pared 1 base from V and 4 bases from J, leaving 14 bases between. Germline assignment: CDR1 MDHEN and CDR2 SYDVKM. CDR3 nucleotide sequence: TGTGCCAGCAGTTTATCCGGGGTACAGGGTTACGAGCAGTACTTC. This sequence encodes CASSLSGVQGYEQYF.

This clonotype was detected many times. This rearrangement joins TRBV28 to TRBJ1-2; no clear D gene. The CDR3 totals 14 residues. The V and J ends lost 4 bases and 4 bases respectively, with 13 bases between them. The germline gives CDR1 MDHEN, CDR2 SYDVKM. In DNA, the CDR3 is TGTGCCAGCAGTTCAAGGGCAGAGACCTATGGCTACACCTTC. Its translation: CASSSRAETYGYTF.

This clonotype was seen a handful of times. The chain is built from TRBV19 and TRBJ2-7, with TRBD2 as a possible D gene (5 bases). This CDR3 spans 13 amino acids. Germline CDR1 is LNHDA and CDR2 is SQIVND (reference sequence). V lost 0 bases and J lost 5, with 8 bases in between. This CDR3 reads CASSIDMRDEQYF. The DNA for the CDR3 is TGTGCCAGTAGTATAGATATGCGGGACGAGCAGTACTTC.

The chain recombines TRBV11-2 with TRBJ2-6, with D hard to call. CDR3 length: 17 amino acids. Trimming removed 0 bases at V and 2 bases at J, with 11 bases between. Germline assignment: CDR1 SGHAT and CDR2 FQNNGV. CDR3 residues: CASSLDRWQAGANVLTF. CDR3 nucleotide sequence: TGTGCCAGCAGCTTAGATCGGTGGCAGGCTGGGGCCAACGTCCTGACTTTC.

This clonotype came up a few times. The chain couples TRBV5-1 to TRBJ2-7, with 7 bases that match TRBD1. Germline loops: CDR1 SGHRS, CDR2 YFSETQ. The CDR3 runs to 15 residues. V was clipped by 3 bases and J by 1 base; unmatched bases: 7. CDR3 sequence: CASSSDRSLSYEQYF. CDR3 DNA sequence: TGCGCCAGCAGCTCGGACAGGTCCCTTTCCTACGAGCAGTACTTC.